This T cell receptor beta chain was obtained from a study of CD8 T cells in ankylosing spondylitis. Findings and caveats of the study: Roughly 8 highly homologous variants made up a TCR beta motif that seemed to typify ankylosing spondylitis blood. With a CD8+ phenotype, disease-linked clones were relatively rare in peripheral blood. There was reportedly significant enrichment of clones that were disease-linked in matched ankylosing spondylitis synovial fluid.

This clonotype was observed many times. Its antigen is not identified. Making use of molecular barcodes, quantitative 5'-RACE generated TCR beta libraries. MiXCR, applied by TCRdb to the 5' RACE reads, yields one record per CDR3 protein. Of more than 300,000 distinct CDR3 sequences listed, 8% are singletons. The germline V gene has CDR1 LNHDA and CDR2 SQIVND (reference sequence). V dropped 6 bases and J dropped 1; count of bases not matched to a gene: 12. The CDR3 has 18 amino acids. This chain joins TRBV19 and TRBJ2-2, with 9 bases lining up with TRBD2. Input material: blood, either unsorted or a sorted T cell fraction (not recorded which). This receptor was obtained from a male donor with ankylosing spondylitis. The CDR3 region is CASSSSAGGAVNTGELFF. The CDR3 nucleotides read TGTGCCAGTAGCTCCTCAGCGGGAGGCGCCGTGAACACCGGGGAGCTGTTTTTT.